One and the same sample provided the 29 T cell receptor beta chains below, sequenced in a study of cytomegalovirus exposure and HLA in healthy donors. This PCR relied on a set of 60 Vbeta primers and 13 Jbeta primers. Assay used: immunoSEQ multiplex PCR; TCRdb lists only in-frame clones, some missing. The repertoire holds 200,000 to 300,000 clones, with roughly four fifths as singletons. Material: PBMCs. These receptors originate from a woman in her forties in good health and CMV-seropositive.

The CDR3 DNA sequence: TGTGCCAGCAGCTACGGACAGGGGGTATCACCCCTCCACTTT. Residues: CASSYGQGVSPLHF. The V and J genes are TRBV7-2 and TRBJ1-6, with 10 positions matching TRBD1. The CDR3 consists of 14 residues. Germline V gives CDR1 SGHTA, CDR2 FQGNSA. V dropped 4 bases and J dropped 10; count of bases not matched to a gene: 4.

The CDR3 DNA reads TGTGCCAGCAGCAAAGAGGGGACTAGCGGGAGAAGCGAGCAGTACTTC. Translating it yields CASSKEGTSGRSEQYF. V and J are TRBV7-2 and TRBJ2-7, with 14 bases lining up with TRBD2. In germline, CDR1 is SGHTA, CDR2 FQGNSA. The junction had 9 bases not matched to a gene; V was cut back by 5 bases and J by 6 bases. The CDR3 runs 16 residues.

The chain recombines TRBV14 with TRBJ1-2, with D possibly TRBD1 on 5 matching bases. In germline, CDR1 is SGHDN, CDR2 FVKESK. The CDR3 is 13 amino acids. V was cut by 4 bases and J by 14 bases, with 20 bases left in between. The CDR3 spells CASSPLDISWLTF. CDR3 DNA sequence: TGTGCCAGCAGCCCCCTGGACATCTCTTGGCTAACCTTC.

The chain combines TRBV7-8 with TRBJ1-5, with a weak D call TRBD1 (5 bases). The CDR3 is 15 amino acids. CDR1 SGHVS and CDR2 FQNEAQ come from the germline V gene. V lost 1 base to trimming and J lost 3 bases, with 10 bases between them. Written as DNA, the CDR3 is TGTGCCAGCAGCTTAGGAGTGACAGACAATCAGCCCCAGCATTTT. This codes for CASSLGVTDNQPQHF.

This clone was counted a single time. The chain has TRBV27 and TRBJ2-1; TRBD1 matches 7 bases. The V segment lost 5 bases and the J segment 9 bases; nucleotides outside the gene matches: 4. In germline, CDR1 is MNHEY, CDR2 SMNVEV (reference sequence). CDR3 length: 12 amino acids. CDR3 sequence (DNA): TGTGCCAGCAGTACAGGGGCTGGTGAGCAGTTCTTC. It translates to CASSTGAGEQFF.

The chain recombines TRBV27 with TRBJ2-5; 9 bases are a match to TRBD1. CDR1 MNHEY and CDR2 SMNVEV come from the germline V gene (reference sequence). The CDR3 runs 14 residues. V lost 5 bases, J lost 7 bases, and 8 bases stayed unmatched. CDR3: CASSISTGGRTQYF. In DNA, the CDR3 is TGTGCCAGCAGTATCTCGACAGGGGGTCGGACCCAGTACTTC.

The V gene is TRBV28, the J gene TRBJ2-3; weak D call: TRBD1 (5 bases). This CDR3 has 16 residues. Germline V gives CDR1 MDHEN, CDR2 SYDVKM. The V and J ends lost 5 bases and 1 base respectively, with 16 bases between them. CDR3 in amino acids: CASSPDSVRGTDTQYF. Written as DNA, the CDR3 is TGTGCCAGCAGTCCTGACAGTGTAAGGGGCACAGATACGCAGTATTTT.

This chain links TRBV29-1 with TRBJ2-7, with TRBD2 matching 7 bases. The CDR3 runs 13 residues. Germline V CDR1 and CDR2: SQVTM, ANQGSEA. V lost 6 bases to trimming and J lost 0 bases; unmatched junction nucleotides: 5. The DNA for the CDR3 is TGCAGCGTGGGGGGGGTTAACTCCTACGAGCAGTACTTC. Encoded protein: CSVGGVNSYEQYF.

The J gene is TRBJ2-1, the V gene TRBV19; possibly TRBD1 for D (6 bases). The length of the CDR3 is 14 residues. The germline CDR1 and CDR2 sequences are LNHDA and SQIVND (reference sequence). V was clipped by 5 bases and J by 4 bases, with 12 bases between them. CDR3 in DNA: TGTGCCAGTAGTCAAATCGACAGGTACAATGAGCAGTTCTTC. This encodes CASSQIDRYNEQFF.

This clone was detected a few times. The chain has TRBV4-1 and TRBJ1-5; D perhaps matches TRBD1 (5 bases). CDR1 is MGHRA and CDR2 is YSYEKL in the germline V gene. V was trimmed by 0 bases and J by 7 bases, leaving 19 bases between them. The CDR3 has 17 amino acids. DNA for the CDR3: TGCGCCAGCAGCCAAGAGGTAGGGGCCCCCGGGGGGCAGCCCCAGCATTTT. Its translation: CASSQEVGAPGGQPQHF.

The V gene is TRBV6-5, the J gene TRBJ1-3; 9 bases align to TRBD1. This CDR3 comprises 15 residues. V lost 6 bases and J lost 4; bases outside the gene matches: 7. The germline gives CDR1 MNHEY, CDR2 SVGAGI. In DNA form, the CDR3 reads TGTGCCAGCAGGCCCGACAGGGGGTCGGGAAACACCATATATTTT. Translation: CASRPDRGSGNTIYF.

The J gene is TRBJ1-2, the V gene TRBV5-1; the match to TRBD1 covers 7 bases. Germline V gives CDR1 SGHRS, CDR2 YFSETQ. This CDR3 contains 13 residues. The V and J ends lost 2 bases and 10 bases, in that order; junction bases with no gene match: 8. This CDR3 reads CASSFRQGDVYTF. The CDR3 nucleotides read TGCGCCAGCAGCTTCCGACAGGGCGATGTCTACACCTTC.

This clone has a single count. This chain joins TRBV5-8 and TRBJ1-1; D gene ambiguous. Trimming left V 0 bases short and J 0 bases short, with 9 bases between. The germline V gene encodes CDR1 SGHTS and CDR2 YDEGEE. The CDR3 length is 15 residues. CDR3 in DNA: TGTGCCAGCAGCTTGGGCGGCCAGATGAACACTGAAGCTTTCTTT. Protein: CASSLGGQMNTEAFF.

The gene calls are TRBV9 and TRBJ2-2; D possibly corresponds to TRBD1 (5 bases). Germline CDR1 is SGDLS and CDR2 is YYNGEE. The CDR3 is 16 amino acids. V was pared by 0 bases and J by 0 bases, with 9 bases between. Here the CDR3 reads CASSVGQTPNTGELFF. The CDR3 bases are TGTGCCAGCAGCGTAGGACAGACCCCGAACACCGGGGAGCTGTTTTTT.

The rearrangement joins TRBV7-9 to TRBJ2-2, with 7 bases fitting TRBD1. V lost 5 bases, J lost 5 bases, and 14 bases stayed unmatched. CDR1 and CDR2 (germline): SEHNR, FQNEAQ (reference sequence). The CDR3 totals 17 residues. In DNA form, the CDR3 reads TGTGCCAGCAGCCAGAAAAGAAGGGACAGCTCTACCGGGGAGCTGTTTTTT. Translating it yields CASSQKRRDSSTGELFF.

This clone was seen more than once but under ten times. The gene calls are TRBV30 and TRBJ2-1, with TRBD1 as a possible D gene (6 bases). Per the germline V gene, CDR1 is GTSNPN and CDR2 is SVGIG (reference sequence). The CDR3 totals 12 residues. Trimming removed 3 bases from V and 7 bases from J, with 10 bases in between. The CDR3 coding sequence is TGTGCCTGGAGCCGAGGGGGAAATGAGCAGTTCTTC. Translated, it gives CAWSRGGNEQFF.

This CDR3 is CASSYSLQYNSPLHF. In nucleotides, the CDR3 is TGTGCCAGCAGTTACTCCCTCCAGTATAATTCACCCCTCCACTTT. The V call is TRBV6-5, the J call TRBJ1-6; D gene ambiguous. Looked up from germline, CDR1 is MNHEY and CDR2 is SVGAGI. V lost 0 bases and J 4 bases, leaving 7 bases between the germline ends. CDR3 size: 15 residues.

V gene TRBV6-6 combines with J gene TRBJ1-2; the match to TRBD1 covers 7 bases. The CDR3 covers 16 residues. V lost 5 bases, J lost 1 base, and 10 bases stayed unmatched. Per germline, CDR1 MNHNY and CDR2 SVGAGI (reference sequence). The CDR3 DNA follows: TGTGCCAGCAGTCCAGGGGGGACAGAACTTAACTATGGCTACACCTTC. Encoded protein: CASSPGGTELNYGYTF.

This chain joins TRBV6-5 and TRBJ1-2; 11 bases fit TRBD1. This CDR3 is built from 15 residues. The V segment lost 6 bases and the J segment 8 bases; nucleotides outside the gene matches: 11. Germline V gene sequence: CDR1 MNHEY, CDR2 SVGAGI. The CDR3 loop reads CASSGPGQGDGGYTF. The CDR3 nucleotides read TGTGCCAGCAGCGGACCGGGACAGGGGGATGGGGGCTACACCTTC.

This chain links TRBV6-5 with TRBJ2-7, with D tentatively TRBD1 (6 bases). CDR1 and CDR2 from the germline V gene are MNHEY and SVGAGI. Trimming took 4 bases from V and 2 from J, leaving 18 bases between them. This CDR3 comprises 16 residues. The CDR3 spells CASSSGVDSRAYEQYF. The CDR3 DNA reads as TGTGCCAGCAGTTCAGGGGTAGACAGCCGAGCCTACGAGCAGTACTTC.

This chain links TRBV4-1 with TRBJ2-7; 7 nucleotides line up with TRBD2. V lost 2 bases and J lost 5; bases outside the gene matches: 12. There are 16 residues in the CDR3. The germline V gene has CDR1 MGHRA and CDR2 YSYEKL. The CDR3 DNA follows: TGCGCCAGCAGCCAAAGCAAGGGCGGGAGTACCAACGAGCAGTACTTC. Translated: CASSQSKGGSTNEQYF.

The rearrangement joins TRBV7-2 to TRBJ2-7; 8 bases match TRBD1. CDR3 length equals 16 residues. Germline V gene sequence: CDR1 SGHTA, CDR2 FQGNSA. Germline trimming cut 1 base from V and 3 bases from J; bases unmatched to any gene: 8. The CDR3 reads CASSLGAQTGVYEQYF. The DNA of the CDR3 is TGTGCCAGCAGCTTAGGAGCCCAGACAGGGGTCTACGAGCAGTACTTC.

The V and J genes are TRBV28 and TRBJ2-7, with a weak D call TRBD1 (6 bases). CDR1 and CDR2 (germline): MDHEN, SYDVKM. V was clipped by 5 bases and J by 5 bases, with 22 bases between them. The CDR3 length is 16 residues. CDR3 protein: CASSSLPATGRNEQYF. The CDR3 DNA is TGTGCCAGCAGTAGCTTGCCGGCGACAGGTCGGAACGAGCAGTACTTC.

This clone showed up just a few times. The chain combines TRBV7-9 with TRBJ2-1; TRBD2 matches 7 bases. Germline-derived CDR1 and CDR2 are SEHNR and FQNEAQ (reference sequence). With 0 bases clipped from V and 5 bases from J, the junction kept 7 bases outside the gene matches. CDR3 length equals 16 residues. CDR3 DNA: TGTGCCAGCAGCTTAGCGGGTAGCGGGTTCCACAATGAGCAGTTCTTC. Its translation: CASSLAGSGFHNEQFF. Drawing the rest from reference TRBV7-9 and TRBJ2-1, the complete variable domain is DTGVSQNPRHKITKRGQNVTFRCDPISEHNRLYWYRQTLGQGPEFLTYFQNEAQLEKSRLLSDRFSAERPKGSFSTLEIQRTEQGDSAMYLCASSLAGSGFHNEQFFGPGTRLTVL.

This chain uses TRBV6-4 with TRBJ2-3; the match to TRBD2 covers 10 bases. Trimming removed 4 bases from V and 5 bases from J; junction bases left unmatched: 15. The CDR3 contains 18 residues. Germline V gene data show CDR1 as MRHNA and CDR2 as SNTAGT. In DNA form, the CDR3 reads TGTGCCAGCAGTGCCGCCGGAGGAGCGGGAGGGCCTTTAGATACGCAGTATTTT. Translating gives CASSAAGGAGGPLDTQYF.

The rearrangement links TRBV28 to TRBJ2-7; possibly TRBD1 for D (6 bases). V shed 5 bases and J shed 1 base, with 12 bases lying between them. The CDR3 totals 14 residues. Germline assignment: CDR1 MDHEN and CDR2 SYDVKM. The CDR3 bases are TGTGCCAGCAGTCCACCCGGGACATCCTACGAGCAGTACTTC. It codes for CASSPPGTSYEQYF. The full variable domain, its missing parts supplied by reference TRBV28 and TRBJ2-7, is DVKVTQSSRYLVKRTGEKVFLECVQDMDHENMFWYRQDPGLGLRLIYFSYDVKMKEKGDIPEGYSVSREKKERFSLILESASTNQTSMYLCASSPPGTSYEQYFGPGTRLTVT.

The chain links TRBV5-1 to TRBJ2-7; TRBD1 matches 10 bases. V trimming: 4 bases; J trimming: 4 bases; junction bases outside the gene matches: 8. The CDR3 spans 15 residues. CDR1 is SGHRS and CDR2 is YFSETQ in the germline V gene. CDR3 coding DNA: TGCGCCAGCAGCACGGGGGACAGGGGCCCTTACGAGCAGTACTTC. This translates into CASSTGDRGPYEQYF.

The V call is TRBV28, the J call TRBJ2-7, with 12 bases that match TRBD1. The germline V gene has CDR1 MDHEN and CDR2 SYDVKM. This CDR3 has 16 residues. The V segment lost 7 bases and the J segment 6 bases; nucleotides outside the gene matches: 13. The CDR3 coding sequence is TGTGCCAGCACCACCGTAGGGGACAGGGGGCTTGGCGAGCAGTACTTC. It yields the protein CASTTVGDRGLGEQYF.

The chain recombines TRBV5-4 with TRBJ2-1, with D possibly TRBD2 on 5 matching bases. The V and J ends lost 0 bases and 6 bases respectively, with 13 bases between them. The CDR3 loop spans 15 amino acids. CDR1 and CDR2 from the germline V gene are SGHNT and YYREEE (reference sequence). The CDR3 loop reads CASSLAGPSSNEQFF. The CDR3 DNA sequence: TGTGCCAGCAGCTTGGCCGGGCCTAGCAGCAATGAGCAGTTCTTC.